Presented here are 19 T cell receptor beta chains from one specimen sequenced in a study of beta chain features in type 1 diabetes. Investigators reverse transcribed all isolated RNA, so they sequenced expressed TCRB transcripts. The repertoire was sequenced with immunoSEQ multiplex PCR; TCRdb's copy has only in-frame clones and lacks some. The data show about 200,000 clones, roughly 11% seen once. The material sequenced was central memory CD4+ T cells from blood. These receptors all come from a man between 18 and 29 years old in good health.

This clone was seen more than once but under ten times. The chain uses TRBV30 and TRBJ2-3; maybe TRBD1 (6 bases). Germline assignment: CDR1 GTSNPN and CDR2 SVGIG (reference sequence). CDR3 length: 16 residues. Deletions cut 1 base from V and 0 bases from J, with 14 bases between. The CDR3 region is CAWSGAGALSTDTQYF. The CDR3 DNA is TGTGCCTGGAGTGGAGCAGGGGCACTCAGCACAGATACGCAGTATTTT.

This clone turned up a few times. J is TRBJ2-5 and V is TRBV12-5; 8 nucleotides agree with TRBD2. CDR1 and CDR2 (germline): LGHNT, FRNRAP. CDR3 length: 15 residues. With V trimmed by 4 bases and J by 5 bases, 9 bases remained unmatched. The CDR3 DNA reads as TGTGCTAGTGGTTCCTCCTCAGCGGGAGCGGAGACCCAGTACTTC. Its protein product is CASGSSSAGAETQYF.

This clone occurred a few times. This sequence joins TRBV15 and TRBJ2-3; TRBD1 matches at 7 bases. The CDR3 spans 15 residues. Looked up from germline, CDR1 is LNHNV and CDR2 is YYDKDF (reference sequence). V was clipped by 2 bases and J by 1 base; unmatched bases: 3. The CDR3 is CATSRSGQGTDTQYF. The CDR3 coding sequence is TGTGCCACCAGCAGATCAGGACAGGGCACAGATACGCAGTATTTT.

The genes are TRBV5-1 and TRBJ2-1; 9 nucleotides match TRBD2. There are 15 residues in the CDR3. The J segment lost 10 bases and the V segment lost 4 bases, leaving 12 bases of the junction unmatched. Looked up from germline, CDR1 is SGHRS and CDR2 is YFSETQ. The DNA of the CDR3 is TGCGCCAGCAGCCTGGCTAGCGGGAACGTAGGAGAGCAGTTCTTC. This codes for CASSLASGNVGEQFF.

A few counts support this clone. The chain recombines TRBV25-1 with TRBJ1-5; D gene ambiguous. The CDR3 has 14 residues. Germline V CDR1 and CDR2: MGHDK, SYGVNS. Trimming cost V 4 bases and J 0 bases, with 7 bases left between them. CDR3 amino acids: CASSGLISNQPQHF. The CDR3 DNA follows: TGTGCCAGCAGTGGCCTGATTAGCAATCAGCCCCAGCATTTT.

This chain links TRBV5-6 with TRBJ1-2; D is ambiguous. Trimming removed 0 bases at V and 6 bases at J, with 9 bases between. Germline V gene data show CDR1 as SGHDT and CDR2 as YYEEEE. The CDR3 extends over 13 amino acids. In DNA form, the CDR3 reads TGTGCCAGCAGCTTGGGAAGGCAGAATGGCTACACCTTC. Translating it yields CASSLGRQNGYTF.

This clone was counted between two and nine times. This CDR3 reads CASSAGTITASGRPSYNEQFF. The CDR3, as DNA: TGTGCCAGCAGCGCGGGAACTATCACGGCTAGCGGGAGGCCCTCCTACAATGAGCAGTTCTTC. J is TRBJ2-1 and V is TRBV9, with 11 nucleotides matching TRBD2. The germline gives CDR1 SGDLS, CDR2 YYNGEE. After removal of 3 bases from V and 0 bases from J, the junction contained 17 bases not matched to a gene. The CDR3 runs to 21 residues. The full variable domain, its missing parts supplied by reference TRBV9 and TRBJ2-1, is DSGVTQTPKHLITATGQRVTLRCSPRSGDLSVYWYQQSLDQGLQFLIQYYNGEERAKGNILERFSAQQFPDLHSELNLSSLELGDSALYFCASSAGTITASGRPSYNEQFFGPGTRLTVL.

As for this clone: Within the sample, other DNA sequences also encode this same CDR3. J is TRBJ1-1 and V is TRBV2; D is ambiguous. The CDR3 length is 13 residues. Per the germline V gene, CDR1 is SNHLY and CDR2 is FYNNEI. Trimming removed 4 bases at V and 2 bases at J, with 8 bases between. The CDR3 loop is CASSGQLNTEAFF. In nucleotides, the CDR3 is TGTGCCAGCAGTGGACAACTAAACACTGAAGCTTTCTTT.

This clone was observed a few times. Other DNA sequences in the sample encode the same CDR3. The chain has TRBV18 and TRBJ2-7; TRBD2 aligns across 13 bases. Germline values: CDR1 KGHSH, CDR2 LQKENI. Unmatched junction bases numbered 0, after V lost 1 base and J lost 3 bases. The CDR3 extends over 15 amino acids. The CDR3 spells CASSPRTSGSYEQYF. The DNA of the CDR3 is TGTGCCAGCTCACCACGGACTAGCGGGAGCTACGAGCAGTACTTC.

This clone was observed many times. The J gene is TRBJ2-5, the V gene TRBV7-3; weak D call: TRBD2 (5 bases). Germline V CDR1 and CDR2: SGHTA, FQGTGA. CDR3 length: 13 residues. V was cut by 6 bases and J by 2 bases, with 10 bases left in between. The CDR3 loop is CASSDSVQETQYF. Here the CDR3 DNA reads TGTGCCAGCAGTGATAGCGTACAAGAGACCCAGTACTTC.

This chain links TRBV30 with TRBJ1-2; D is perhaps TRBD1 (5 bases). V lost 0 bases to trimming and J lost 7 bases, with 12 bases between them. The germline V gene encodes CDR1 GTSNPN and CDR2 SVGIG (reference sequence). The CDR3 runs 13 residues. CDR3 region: CAWSVLKGSGYTF. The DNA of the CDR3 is TGTGCCTGGAGTGTGCTTAAGGGGTCTGGCTACACCTTC.

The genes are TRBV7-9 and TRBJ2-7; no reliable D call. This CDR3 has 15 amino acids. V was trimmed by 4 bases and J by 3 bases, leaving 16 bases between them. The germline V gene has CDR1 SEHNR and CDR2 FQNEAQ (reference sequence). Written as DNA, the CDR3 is TGTGCCAGCAGCTCTAATGTGGTTCTTCGCTACGAGCAGTACTTC. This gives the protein CASSSNVVLRYEQYF.

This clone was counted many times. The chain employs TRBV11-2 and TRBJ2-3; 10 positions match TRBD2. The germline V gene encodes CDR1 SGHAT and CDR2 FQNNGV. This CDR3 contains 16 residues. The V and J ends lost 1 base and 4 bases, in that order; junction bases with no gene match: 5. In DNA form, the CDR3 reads TGTGCCAGCAGCTTAGGGAGCGGGAGGGCCGCAGATACGCAGTATTTT. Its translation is CASSLGSGRAADTQYF.

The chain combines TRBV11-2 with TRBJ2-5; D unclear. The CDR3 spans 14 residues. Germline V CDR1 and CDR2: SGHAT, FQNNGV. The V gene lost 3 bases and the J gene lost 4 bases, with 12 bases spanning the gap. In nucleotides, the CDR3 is TGTGCCAGCAGCTTGGGGTACGGCCCAGAGACCCAGTACTTC. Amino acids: CASSLGYGPETQYF.

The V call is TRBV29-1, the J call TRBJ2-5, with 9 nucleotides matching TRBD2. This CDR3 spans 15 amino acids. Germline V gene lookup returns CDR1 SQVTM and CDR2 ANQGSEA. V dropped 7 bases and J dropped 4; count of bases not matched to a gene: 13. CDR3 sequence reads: CSGQGGSGRRETQYF. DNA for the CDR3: TGCAGCGGCCAAGGGGGTAGCGGGAGAAGAGAGACCCAGTACTTC.

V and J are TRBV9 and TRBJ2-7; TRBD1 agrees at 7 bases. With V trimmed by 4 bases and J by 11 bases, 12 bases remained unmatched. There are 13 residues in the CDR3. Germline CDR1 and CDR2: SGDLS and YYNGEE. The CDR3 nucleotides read TGTGCCAGCAGCTCGTACCAACAGGGGACGGAGTACTTC. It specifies CASSSYQQGTEYF.

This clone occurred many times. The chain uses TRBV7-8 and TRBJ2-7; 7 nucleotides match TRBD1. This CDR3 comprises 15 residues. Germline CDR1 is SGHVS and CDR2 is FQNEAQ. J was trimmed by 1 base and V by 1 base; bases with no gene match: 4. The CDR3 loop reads CASSLVDRASYEQYF. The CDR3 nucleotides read TGTGCCAGCAGCTTAGTAGACAGGGCGTCCTACGAGCAGTACTTC.

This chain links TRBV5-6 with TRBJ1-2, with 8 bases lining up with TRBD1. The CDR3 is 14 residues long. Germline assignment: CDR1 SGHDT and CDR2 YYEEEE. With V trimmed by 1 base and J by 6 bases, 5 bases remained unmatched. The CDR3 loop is CASSLSDRGHGYTF. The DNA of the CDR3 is TGTGCCAGCAGCTTGAGCGACAGGGGTCATGGCTACACCTTC. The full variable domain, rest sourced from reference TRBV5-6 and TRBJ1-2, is DAGVTQSPTHLIKTRGQQVTLRCSPKSGHDTVSWYQQALGQGPQFIFQYYEEEERQRGNFPDRFSGHQFPNYSSELNVNALLLGDSALYLCASSLSDRGHGYTFGSGTRLTVV.

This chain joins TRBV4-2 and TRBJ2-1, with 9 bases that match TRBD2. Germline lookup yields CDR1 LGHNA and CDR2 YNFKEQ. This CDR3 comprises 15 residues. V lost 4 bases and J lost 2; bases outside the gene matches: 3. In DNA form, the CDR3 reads TGTGCCAGCAGCCCGGGACTAGCAGCCTACAATGAGCAGTTCTTC. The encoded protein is CASSPGLAAYNEQFF.